This T cell receptor (beta chain) was observed in a study of T-cell reconstitution after alpha-beta-depleted transplantation in children. The study, taken as a whole, reports: Counts and diversity of T cells one year after transplant came mostly from newly produced T cells.

As to this clonotype: Its specificity is not known.

Germline-derived CDR1 and CDR2 are MRHNA and SNTAGT. This CDR3 is 15 amino acids long. The germline V and J ends were trimmed by 4 bases and 1 base, with 10 bases remaining between them. A TCRbeta library incorporating unique molecular identifiers was prepared. TCRdb fed the PCR reads into MiXCR, producing one record per CDR3 protein. The sample has 700,000 to 950,000 distinct CDR3 sequences; around 15% are singletons. The material was PBMCs, mostly from graft donor cells, obtained 360 days after TCRalphabeta/CD19-depleted stem cell transplant. The sequence derives from a male patient aged 5 to 17 who had a stem cell transplant for acute lymphoblastic leukemia, so the T cells may come from the graft donor. J is TRBJ2-2 and V is TRBV6-4; D might be TRBD2 (6 bases). In DNA, the CDR3 is TGTGCCAGCAGTGCCGGGACTGTGAACACCGGGGAGCTGTTTTTT. Its translation is CASSAGTVNTGELFF.